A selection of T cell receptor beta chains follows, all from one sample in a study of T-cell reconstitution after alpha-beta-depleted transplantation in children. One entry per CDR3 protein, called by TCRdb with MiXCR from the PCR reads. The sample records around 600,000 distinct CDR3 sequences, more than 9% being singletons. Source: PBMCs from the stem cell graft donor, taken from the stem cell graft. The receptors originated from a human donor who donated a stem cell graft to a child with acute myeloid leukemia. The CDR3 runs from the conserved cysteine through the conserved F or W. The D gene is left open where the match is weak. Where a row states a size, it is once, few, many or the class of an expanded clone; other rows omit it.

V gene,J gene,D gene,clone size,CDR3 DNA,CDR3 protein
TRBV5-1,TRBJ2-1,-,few,TGCGCCAGCAGCTTGTTAGCCGATGAGCAGTTCTTC,CASSLLADEQFF
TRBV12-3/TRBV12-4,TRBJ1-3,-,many,TGTGCCAGCAGTGACGTAGCCGTGGGTGGAAACACCATATATTTT,CASSDVAVGGNTIYF
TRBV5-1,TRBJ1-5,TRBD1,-,TGCGCCAGCAGGTACGGGACAGGGGGCAATCAGCCCCAGCATTTT,CASRYGTGGNQPQHF
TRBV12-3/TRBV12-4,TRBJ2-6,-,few,TGTGCCAGCAGTTTAGCGCGGACACGCTCTGGGGCCAACGTCCTGACTTTC,CASSLARTRSGANVLTF
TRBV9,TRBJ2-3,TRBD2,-,TGTGCCAGCAGCAGCCTTGGACTAGCCCCGAGGGATACGCAGTATTTT,CASSSLGLAPRDTQYF
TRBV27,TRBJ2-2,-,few,TGTGCCGTGGGAAAAGGGGAAGTGATGACCGGGGAGCTGTTTTTT,CAVGKGEVMTGELFF
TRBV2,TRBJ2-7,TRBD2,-,TGTGCCAGCAGTGAAGTGCCTAGCGGGAGTTTCCACGAGCAGTACTTC,CASSEVPSGSFHEQYF
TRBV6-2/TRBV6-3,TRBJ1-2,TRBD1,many,TGTGCCAGCAGTTACCCGGGACAGGGAGTCTATGGCTACACCTTC,CASSYPGQGVYGYTF
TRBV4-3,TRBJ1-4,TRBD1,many,TGCGCCAGCAGCCAAGGGACAGGGGGCGAAAAACTGTTTTTT,CASSQGTGGEKLFF
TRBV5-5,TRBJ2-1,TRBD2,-,TGTGCCAGCAGCTTGGTGGGACTAGCGGGGGGGGTTGAGCAGTTCTTC,CASSLVGLAGGVEQFF
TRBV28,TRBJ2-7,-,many,TGTGCCAGCAGTTTACGGAGGACCTACGAGCAGTACTTC,CASSLRRTYEQYF
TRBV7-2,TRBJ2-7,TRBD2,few,TGTGCCAGCAGCTCGGGACTAATCGACTACGAGCAGTACTTC,CASSSGLIDYEQYF
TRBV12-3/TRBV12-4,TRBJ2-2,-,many,TGTGCCAGCAGTTTAAGCGGCCAGAAGCTGTTTTTT,CASSLSGQKLFF
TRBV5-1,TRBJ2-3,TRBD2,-,TGCGCCAGCAAGGCCCAGGGACTAGCGGTCTTTACCACAGATACGCAGTATTTT,CASKAQGLAVFTTDTQYF
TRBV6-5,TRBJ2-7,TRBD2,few,TGTGCCAGCAGTAACGGGAGGAACTCCTACGAGCAGTACTTC,CASSNGRNSYEQYF
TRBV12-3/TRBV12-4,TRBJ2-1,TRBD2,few,TGTGCCAGCACTACTACTAGCGGGTCCTACAATGAGCAGTTCTTC,CASTTTSGSYNEQFF
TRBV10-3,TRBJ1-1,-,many,TGTGCCATCAGTGACCCCCCGGGGGGTAGGACTGAAGCTTTCTTT,CAISDPPGGRTEAFF
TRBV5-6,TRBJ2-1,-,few,TGTGCCAGCAGCTTGTCAACCCTCGGATCGCTCTTC,CASSLSTLGSLF
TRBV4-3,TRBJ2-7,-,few,TGCGCCAGCAGCCAAGGGAGAGGGAAGGCTTGGGAGCAGTACTTC,CASSQGRGKAWEQYF
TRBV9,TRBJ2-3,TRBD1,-,TGTGCCAGCAGCGCACCAGGGGGTTTTGGTACAGATACGCAGTATTTT,CASSAPGGFGTDTQYF
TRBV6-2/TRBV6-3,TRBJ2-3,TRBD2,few,TGTGCCAGCAGTCATAGCGGGAGAGCAGATACGCAGTATTTT,CASSHSGRADTQYF
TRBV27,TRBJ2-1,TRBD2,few,TGTGCCAGCAGTTCTCCGGAGGGACTAAAGCAGTTCTTC,CASSSPEGLKQFF
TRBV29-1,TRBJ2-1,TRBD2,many,TGCAGCGCAAAGACGACTAGCGGGAGGGTCCGAGGGGAGCAGTTCTTC,CSAKTTSGRVRGEQFF
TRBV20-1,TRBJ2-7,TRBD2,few,TGCAGTGCTCTCCTAGCGGATTACGAGCAGTACTTC,CSALLADYEQYF
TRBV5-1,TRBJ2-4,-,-,TGCGCCAGCAGGACAGCCTATACCCAAAACATTCAGTACTTC,CASRTAYTQNIQYF
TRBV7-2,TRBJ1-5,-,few,TGTGCCAGCAGCTTAGTTGGAACAGGCAATCAGCCCCAGCATTTT,CASSLVGTGNQPQHF
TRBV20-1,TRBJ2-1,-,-,TGCAGTGCTAGCAGGAGGAGCTCCTACAATGAGCAGTTCTTC,CSASRRSSYNEQFF
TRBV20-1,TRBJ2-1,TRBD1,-,TGCAGCCCTCAAAGACAGGGAAGAATCTACAATGAGCAGTTCTTC,CSPQRQGRIYNEQFF
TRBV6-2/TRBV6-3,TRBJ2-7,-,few,TGTGCCAGCAGTTTACTACAGAGCTCCTACGAGCAGTACTTC,CASSLLQSSYEQYF
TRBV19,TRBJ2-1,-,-,TGTGCCAGTAGCCCCCTGGAAACTACAATAAACGATGAGCAGTTCTTC,CASSPLETTINDEQFF
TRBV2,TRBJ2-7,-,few,TGTGCCAGCAGTGAGCACGACTACGAGCAGTACTTC,CASSEHDYEQYF
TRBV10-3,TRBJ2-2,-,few,TGTGCCATCAGTGGGACAGCCGGGGGTATAATCAACACCGGGGAGCTGTTTTTT,CAISGTAGGIINTGELFF
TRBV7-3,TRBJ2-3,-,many,TGTGCCAGCAGCTTAACTTATTGGGGAGATACGCAGTATTTT,CASSLTYWGDTQYF
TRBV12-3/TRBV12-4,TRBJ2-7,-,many,TGTGCCAGCAGTTACTGGTCAGAAGAGCAGTACTTC,CASSYWSEEQYF
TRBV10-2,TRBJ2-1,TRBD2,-,TGCGCCAGCAGTGAGTCGAATAGGGAGGGCAATGAGCAGTTCTTC,CASSESNREGNEQFF
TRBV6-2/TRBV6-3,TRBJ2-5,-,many,TGTGCCAGCAGTTACGAGCCCCCACTGGAGACCCAGTACTTC,CASSYEPPLETQYF
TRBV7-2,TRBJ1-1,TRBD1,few,TGTGCCAGCAGCCACAGGGGAACTGAAGCTTTCTTT,CASSHRGTEAFF
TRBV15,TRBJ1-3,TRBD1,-,TGTGCCACCAGCAGAGAACCCGGGACAGGGAAGGCTGGAAACACCATATATTTT,CATSREPGTGKAGNTIYF
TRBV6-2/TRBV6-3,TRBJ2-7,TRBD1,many,TGTGCCAGCAGTTCAAATCTCGGACAGGATTTAACCTACGAGCAGTACTTC,CASSSNLGQDLTYEQYF
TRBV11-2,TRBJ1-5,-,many,TGTGCCAGCAGCTTAGACCCCGCGGGAGCCACCAAGGGCAATCAGCCCCAGCATTTT,CASSLDPAGATKGNQPQHF
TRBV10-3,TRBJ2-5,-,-,TGTGCCATCAGTCTACAGGGATCCCAAGAGACCCAGTACTTC,CAISLQGSQETQYF